This T cell receptor beta chain was recorded in a study of blood T cell repertoires in COVID-19. Overall study context: The United States, Italy and Spain were the sources of the acute and convalescent COVID-19 samples.

Self-reported history from a screening survey and questionnaire set each donor's cohort. Up to 2 weeks before entering the study, exposed participants had met a COVID-19 case. Under the authors' procedure: From reference gene primer amplification, estimates of nucleated cell counts were derived. Some clones are missing from TCRdb's copy, which holds only in-frame ones; the method was immunoSEQ multiplex PCR. V, J and clone size were drawn from that table, and D and trimming were deduced from the DNA. This table has 430,000 or so clones, over 75% appearing once. The sequence came from a woman in her late teens or twenties who had been exposed to COVID-19. Sequencing was performed on PBMCs or T cells enriched from blood (not recorded which).

The CDR3 DNA sequence: TGTGCCACCAGTGATTCAGGGCCAGCCTCCTACTATGGCTACACCTTC. Amino acid sequence: CATSDSGPASYYGYTF. The rearrangement uses TRBV24-1 and TRBJ1-2, with D perhaps matching TRBD1 (5 bases). This CDR3 has 16 residues. Trimming took 2 bases from V and 3 from J, leaving 15 bases between them. Germline V gene sequence: CDR1 KGHDR, CDR2 SFDVKD.